These 14 T cell receptor beta chains came from one sample sequenced in a study of blood T cell repertoires in COVID-19. Libraries were prepared by immunoSEQ multiplex PCR; TCRdb keeps only in-frame clonotypes and omits some of them. The table records 170,000 or so clones, around 87% of them present only once. Input material: peripheral blood. These receptors were collected from a woman aged 18-29 years who had recovered from COVID-19.

The V call is TRBV4-1, the J call TRBJ2-3; D call uncertain. Trimming stripped 1 base from V and 0 bases from J, with 8 bases between. This CDR3 contains 15 residues. Germline V CDR1 and CDR2: MGHRA, YSYEKL. The CDR3 spells CASSQGTYSTDTQYF. The CDR3, as DNA: TGCGCCAGCAGCCAAGGTACTTATAGCACAGATACGCAGTATTTT.

The chain carries TRBV10-3 and TRBJ2-1; D is perhaps TRBD1 (6 bases). This CDR3 is built from 14 residues. The V gene's germline CDR1 is ENHRY and CDR2 SYGVKD. Trimming cost V 0 bases and J 9 bases, with 12 bases left between them. The CDR3: CAISESRQVGEQFF. DNA for the CDR3: TGTGCCATCAGTGAGTCGCGACAGGTTGGTGAGCAGTTCTTC.

The table lists this clone with a count of one. This chain connects TRBV4-1 to TRBJ2-7, with 7 bases matching TRBD2. V lost 5 bases to trimming and J lost 6 bases; unmatched junction nucleotides: 13. The CDR3 loop spans 15 amino acids. Germline CDR1 and CDR2: MGHRA and YSYEKL. Here the CDR3 reads CASSATPGGSGEQYF. CDR3 coding DNA: TGCGCCAGCAGCGCCACTCCGGGGGGATCGGGCGAGCAGTACTTC.

The chain uses TRBV4-1 and TRBJ1-4, with D perhaps matching TRBD1 (5 bases). The V gene's germline CDR1 is MGHRA and CDR2 YSYEKL. The ends were cut back, 6 bases at V and 5 bases at J, with 16 bases in the middle. The CDR3 extends over 15 amino acids. CDR3 sequence (DNA): TGCGCCAGCAGACGATTAGGGGTCCCGAATGAAAAACTGTTTTTT. Amino acids: CASRRLGVPNEKLFF.

The chain links TRBV5-1 to TRBJ1-2, with 7 positions matching TRBD1. Germline V gives CDR1 SGHRS, CDR2 YFSETQ. The J segment lost 7 bases and the V segment lost 0 bases, leaving 6 bases of the junction unmatched. CDR3 length: 14 residues. CDR3 amino acids: CASSLENEGAGYTF. CDR3 nucleotides: TGCGCCAGCAGCTTGGAAAACGAGGGGGCTGGCTACACCTTC.

This sequence joins TRBV27 and TRBJ2-3; 13 nucleotides agree with TRBD2. Germline V gives CDR1 MNHEY, CDR2 SMNVEV (reference sequence). V was pared by 2 bases and J by 5 bases, with 13 bases of the junction left unmatched. The CDR3 extends over 19 amino acids. The CDR3 protein is CASSLPEGTSGVTLDTQYF. The CDR3 DNA sequence: TGTGCCAGCAGTTTACCAGAAGGGACTAGCGGGGTCACATTAGATACGCAGTATTTT.

The genes are TRBV3-1 (or the pseudogene TRBV3-2) and TRBJ1-1; D is unclear. CDR3 length: 13 amino acids. With 6 bases removed from V and 1 base from J, the gap between germline ends came to 9 bases. Germline V gene lookup returns CDR1 LGHDT and CDR2 YNNKEL (reference sequence). The DNA for the CDR3 is TGTGCCAGCAGTATACATCCGAACACTGAAGCTTTCTTT. Its translation is CASSIHPNTEAFF.

The rearrangement uses TRBV7-9 and TRBJ2-7, with a weak D call TRBD1 (6 bases). Trimming shortened V by 4 bases and J by 3 bases, and 19 bases separated the two germline ends. The CDR3 extends over 16 amino acids. Germline CDR1 and CDR2: SEHNR and FQNEAQ (reference sequence). The CDR3 DNA sequence: TGTGCCAGCAGCTCAGGGCGAGGGGGAACGGACTACGAGCAGTACTTC. Translation: CASSSGRGGTDYEQYF.

This clone is a singleton in its sample. This chain links TRBV2 with TRBJ1-6; weak D call: TRBD1 (5 bases). The CDR3 loop spans 16 amino acids. Germline CDR1 SNHLY, CDR2 FYNNEI. Trimming left V 7 bases short and J 7 bases short, with 20 bases between. CDR3 residues: CASKARGSLRNSPLHF. The CDR3 bases are TGTGCCAGCAAGGCCCGGGGGAGTCTGCGGAATTCACCCCTCCACTTT. The variable domain in full, with the rest retrieved from reference TRBV2 and TRBJ1-6, is EPEVTQTPSHQVTQMGQEVILRCVPISNHLYFYWYRQILGQKVEFLVSFYNNEISEKSEIFDDQFSVERPDGSNFTLKIRSTKLEDSAMYFCASKARGSLRNSPLHFGNGTRLTVT.

The chain recombines TRBV18 with TRBJ1-5; D remains unclear. Trimming took 3 bases from V and 6 from J, leaving 12 bases between them. The CDR3 spans 14 residues. Germline V lookup: CDR1 KGHSH, CDR2 LQKENI. The CDR3 DNA sequence: TGTGCCAGCTCACCGGAAGACTTCCGTCAGCCCCAGCATTTT. Protein product: CASSPEDFRQPQHF.

The chain links TRBV5-8 to TRBJ2-7, with D perhaps TRBD1 (5 bases). Trimming removed 1 base at V and 6 bases at J, with 11 bases between. Germline V gene sequence: CDR1 SGHTS, CDR2 YDEGEE. The CDR3 consists of 13 residues. The CDR3 reads CASSLRQGAEQYF. DNA for the CDR3: TGTGCCAGCAGCTTGCGCCAGGGCGCCGAGCAGTACTTC.

This chain links TRBV4-1 with TRBJ2-1; D is perhaps TRBD2 (5 bases). The CDR3 is 14 residues long. Trimming took 1 base from V and 5 from J, leaving 9 bases between them. Germline loops: CDR1 MGHRA, CDR2 YSYEKL. The CDR3 region has the DNA TGCGCCAGCAGCCAAGTTCGGGATGACAATGAGCAGTTCTTC. Translating it yields CASSQVRDDNEQFF.

The J gene is TRBJ1-3, the V gene TRBV10-1; 8 bases fit TRBD1. CDR1 and CDR2 from the germline V gene are WNHNN and SYGVQD (reference sequence). Losses at the gene ends were 3 bases for V and 8 bases for J; bases not matched to a gene: 12. This CDR3 has 16 amino acids. CDR3 nucleotides: TGCGCCAGCAGTGACCTCCTAGCAGGGGGCTGGGACACCATATATTTT. Amino acids: CASSDLLAGGWDTIYF.

V and J are TRBV18 and TRBJ2-5; a weak D match, TRBD2 (6 bases). This CDR3 spans 13 amino acids. V was clipped by 6 bases and J by 4 bases, with 12 bases between them. Looked up from germline, CDR1 is KGHSH and CDR2 is LQKENI. CDR3 in amino acids: CASSERRGETQYF. CDR3 DNA: TGTGCCAGCTCCGAGAGGAGGGGAGAGACCCAGTACTTC.